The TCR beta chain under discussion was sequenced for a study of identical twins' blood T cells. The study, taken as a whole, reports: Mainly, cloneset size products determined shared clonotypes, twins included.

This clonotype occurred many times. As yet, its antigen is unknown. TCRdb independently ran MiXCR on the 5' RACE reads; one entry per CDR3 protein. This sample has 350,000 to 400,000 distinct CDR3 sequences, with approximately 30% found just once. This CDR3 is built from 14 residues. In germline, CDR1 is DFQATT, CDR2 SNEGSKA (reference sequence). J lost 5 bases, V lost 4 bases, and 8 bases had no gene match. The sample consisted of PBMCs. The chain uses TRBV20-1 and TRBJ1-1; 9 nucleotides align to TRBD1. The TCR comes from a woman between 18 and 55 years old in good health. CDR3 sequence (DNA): TGCAGTGCTATGAACAGGGGGCGTGTTACTGAAGCTTTCTTT. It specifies CSAMNRGRVTEAFF.